This T cell receptor (beta chain) emerged from a study of T cells in Graves' hyperthyroidism and ophthalmopathy. Study information: Peripheral blood was taken when the disease was first diagnosed, before any treatment began.

RNA transcripts were the template for amplifying TCR beta CDR3 regions. HTBI primers drove first-round RT-PCR of the TCR CDR3. TCRdb re-derived calls from the multiplex PCR reads in MiXCR, one entry per CDR3 protein. There are approximately 210,000 distinct CDR3 sequences in the sample; about a sixth occur only once, and around 52% lies in the top ten. The origin of this receptor is a man aged 50 to 60 with Graves' hyperthyroidism. Sequenced: blood.

The CDR3 protein is CASNEGGATEAFF. In nucleotides, the CDR3 is TGTGCCAGCAATGAGGGGGGGGCCACTGAAGCTTTCTTT. V usage is TRBV28 and J usage is TRBJ1-1; tentatively, D is TRBD1 (6 bases). Trimming removed 7 bases from V and 4 bases from J, with 13 bases in between. The CDR3 sequence is 13 residues long. Looked up from germline, CDR1 is MDHEN and CDR2 is SYDVKM.